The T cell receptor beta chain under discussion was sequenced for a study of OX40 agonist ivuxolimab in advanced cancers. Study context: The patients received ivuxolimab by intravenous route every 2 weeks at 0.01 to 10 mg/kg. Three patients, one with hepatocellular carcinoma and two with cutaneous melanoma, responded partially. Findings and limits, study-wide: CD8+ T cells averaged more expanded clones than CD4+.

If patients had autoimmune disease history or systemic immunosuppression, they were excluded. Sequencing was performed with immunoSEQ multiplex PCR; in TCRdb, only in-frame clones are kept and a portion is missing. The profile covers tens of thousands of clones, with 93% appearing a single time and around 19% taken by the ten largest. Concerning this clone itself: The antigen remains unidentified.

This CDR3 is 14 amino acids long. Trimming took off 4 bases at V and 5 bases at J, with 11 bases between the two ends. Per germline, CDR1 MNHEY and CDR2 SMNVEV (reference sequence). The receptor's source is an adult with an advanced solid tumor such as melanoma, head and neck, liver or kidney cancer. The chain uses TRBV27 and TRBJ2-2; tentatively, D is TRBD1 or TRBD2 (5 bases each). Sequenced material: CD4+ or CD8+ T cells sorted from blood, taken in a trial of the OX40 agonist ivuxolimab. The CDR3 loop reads CASSSEGETGELFF. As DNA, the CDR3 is TGTGCCAGCAGTTCCGAAGGGGAGACCGGGGAGCTGTTTTTT.